The 29 T cell receptor beta chains below all came from one sample that was sequenced in a study of cytomegalovirus exposure and HLA in healthy donors. The PCR had 60 Vbeta and 13 Jbeta primers. The table came from immunoSEQ multiplex PCR; TCRdb's copy has only in-frame clones and leaves some out. The sample holds around 160,000 clones, 70% to 75% seen once. The specimen was PBMCs. These receptors were collected from a man younger than 35 in good health and CMV-seropositive.

The rearrangement uses TRBV6-5 and TRBJ2-1, with 10 positions matching TRBD2. The germline CDR1 and CDR2 sequences are MNHEY and SVGAGI. V lost 6 bases, J lost 9 bases, and 11 bases stayed unmatched. The CDR3 contains 15 residues. CDR3 loop: CASRPSSGSVVEQFF. The CDR3 DNA follows: TGTGCCAGCAGGCCCTCTAGCGGGAGTGTAGTTGAGCAGTTCTTC.

J is TRBJ2-5 and V is TRBV4-2; a possible D gene is TRBD2 (6 bases). CDR1 LGHNA and CDR2 YNFKEQ come from the germline V gene. V gave up 4 bases and J gave up 1 base, with 16 bases separating them. This CDR3 is built from 16 residues. The CDR3: CASSPGEARPQETQYF. The CDR3 DNA follows: TGTGCCAGCAGCCCGGGGGAGGCTCGCCCCCAAGAGACCCAGTACTTC.

The V and J genes are TRBV14 and TRBJ2-1; weak D call: TRBD2 (5 bases). CDR1 and CDR2 (germline): SGHDN, FVKESK. V lost 1 base and J 9 bases, leaving 13 bases between the germline ends. CDR3 size: 14 residues. The CDR3 DNA is TGTGCCAGCAGCCAAGGCTTCGGACTCGGTGAGCAGTTCTTC. Amino acids: CASSQGFGLGEQFF.

The V call is TRBV19, the J call TRBJ1-2, with 7 bases identical to TRBD1. CDR3 length equals 15 residues. The J segment lost 2 bases and the V segment lost 4 bases, leaving 7 bases of the junction unmatched. Germline V gives CDR1 LNHDA, CDR2 SQIVND (reference sequence). CDR3 coding DNA: TGTGCCAGTAGTAGGTCCGGGACAGAAAACTATGGCTACACCTTC. Residues: CASSRSGTENYGYTF.

This clone was picked up a small number of times. One end of the junction does not line up with germline, which may come from a read error. The V and J genes are TRBV30 and TRBJ1-1; no clear D gene. CDR1 is GTSNPN, CDR2 SVGIG, per germline (reference sequence). The CDR3 totals 13 residues. This chain's CDR3 is CAWTELMNTEAFF. Written as DNA, the CDR3 is TGTGCTTGGACCGAACTCATGAACACTGAAGCTTTCTTT.

The rearrangement uses TRBV27 and TRBJ1-5; 9 positions match TRBD1. Germline V gene lookup returns CDR1 MNHEY and CDR2 SMNVEV (reference sequence). The CDR3 spans 15 residues. V lost 2 bases and J lost 1; bases outside the gene matches: 0. CDR3 nucleotides: TGTGCCAGCAGTTTAGGACAGGGGAGCAATCAGCCCCAGCATTTT. Translated: CASSLGQGSNQPQHF.

This clone was counted a few times. J is TRBJ1-6 and V is TRBV2; possible D gene TRBD1, 5 bases. This CDR3 has 20 amino acids. V was trimmed by 2 bases and J by 6 bases, leaving 26 bases between them. CDR1 and CDR2 from the germline V gene are SNHLY and FYNNEI. In DNA form, the CDR3 reads TGTGCCAGCAGTGAACACGCAGGGACCCAACGGGGGGTAGGTAATTCACCCCTCCACTTT. Its translation: CASSEHAGTQRGVGNSPLHF.

The J gene is TRBJ2-5, the V gene TRBV5-1, with 8 bases aligning to TRBD2. CDR1 is SGHRS and CDR2 is YFSETQ in the germline V gene. This CDR3 contains 16 residues. The junction had 5 bases not matched to a gene; V was cut back by 0 bases and J by 1 base. The CDR3 sequence: CASSLGAGGVQETQYF. In nucleotides, the CDR3 is TGCGCCAGCAGCTTGGGTGCGGGAGGAGTCCAAGAGACCCAGTACTTC. The complete variable domain, with remaining parts taken from reference TRBV5-1 and TRBJ2-5, reads KAGVTQTPRYLIKTRGQQVTLSCSPISGHRSVSWYQQTPGQGLQFLFEYFSETQRNKGNFPGRFSGRQFSNSRSEMNVSTLELGDSALYLCASSLGAGGVQETQYFGPGTRLLVL.

In DNA form, the CDR3 reads TGTGCCAGCAGCTTGGCCGGCGGGACGAACACCGGGGAGCTGTTTTTT. Protein product: CASSLAGGTNTGELFF. V usage is TRBV5-4 and J usage is TRBJ2-2; tentative D call: TRBD2 (6 bases). V was shortened by 0 bases and J by 0 bases, with 9 bases between the two germline ends. The length of the CDR3 is 16 residues. The V gene's germline CDR1 is SGHNT and CDR2 YYREEE (reference sequence).

This clone turned up a few times. The gene calls are TRBV6-4 and TRBJ2-5; 7 bases are shared with TRBD1. The CDR3 is made up of 14 amino acids. With 2 bases clipped from V and 4 bases from J, the junction kept 4 bases outside the gene matches. In germline, CDR1 is MRHNA, CDR2 SNTAGT. The CDR3 DNA is TGTGCCAGCAGTGACGGGGCAGGGGGAGAGACCCAGTACTTC. Amino acids: CASSDGAGGETQYF.

This clone was counted between two and nine times. The chain combines TRBV28 with TRBJ1-4, with 7 positions matching TRBD1. The CDR3 totals 13 residues. Per germline, CDR1 MDHEN and CDR2 SYDVKM. V was clipped by 10 bases and J by 0 bases; unmatched bases: 2. The CDR3 nucleotides read TGTGCCACCCAGGGGGCAACTAATGAAAAACTGTTTTTT. As protein: CATQGATNEKLFF.

The CDR3 region has the DNA TGTGCCAGCAGCGTAACAGACGAGACCCAGTACTTC. Its protein is CASSVTDETQYF. The gene calls are TRBV9 and TRBJ2-5; no definite D call. Trimming pared 1 base from V and 5 bases from J, leaving 6 bases between. This CDR3 spans 12 amino acids. The germline V gene encodes CDR1 SGDLS and CDR2 YYNGEE.

The V call is TRBV2, the J call TRBJ2-1; possible D gene TRBD2, 7 bases. Trimming pared 7 bases from V and 2 bases from J, leaving 15 bases between. The V gene's germline CDR1 is SNHLY and CDR2 FYNNEI. This CDR3 region has 15 residues. The CDR3 DNA follows: TGTGCCAGCACCGCGGAGGGGGGGGCCTACAATGAGCAGTTCTTC. Encoded protein: CASTAEGGAYNEQFF.

This sequence joins TRBV28 and TRBJ1-2; D unresolved. This CDR3 is 12 amino acids long. Per the germline V gene, CDR1 is MDHEN and CDR2 is SYDVKM. V lost 7 bases and J 5 bases, leaving 11 bases between the germline ends. CDR3 protein: CASNVRQYGYTF. The CDR3 DNA reads TGTGCCAGCAATGTCAGGCAATATGGCTACACCTTC.

This chain connects TRBV23-1 to TRBJ1-1; D gene ambiguous. TRBV23-1 counts as an open reading frame of uncertain function. The CDR3 spans 13 residues. V lost 0 bases and J lost 1, with 3 bases in between. The CDR3 DNA reads as TGCGCCAGCAGTCAATCTAGGAACACTGAAGCTTTCTTT. This translates into CASSQSRNTEAFF.

V gene TRBV2 combines with J gene TRBJ2-3; D perhaps matches TRBD1 (5 bases). The CDR3 runs 15 residues. Between the trimmed V and J ends, which lost 3 bases and 0 bases, there was a span of 10 bases. The V gene's germline CDR1 is SNHLY and CDR2 FYNNEI. The CDR3: CASSDYRRSTDTQYF. DNA for the CDR3: TGTGCCAGCAGTGATTACAGGAGAAGCACAGATACGCAGTATTTT. The variable domain in full, completed from reference TRBV2 and TRBJ2-3, reads EPEVTQTPSHQVTQMGQEVILRCVPISNHLYFYWYRQILGQKVEFLVSFYNNEISEKSEIFDDQFSVERPDGSNFTLKIRSTKLEDSAMYFCASSDYRRSTDTQYFGPGTRLTVL.

The V and J genes are TRBV7-8 and TRBJ2-5, with 7 bases matching TRBD2. This CDR3 is 12 amino acids long. The V and J ends lost 5 bases and 10 bases, in that order; junction bases with no gene match: 7. Germline V CDR1 and CDR2: SGHVS, FQNEAQ. CDR3 sequence reads: CASSQDAGVQYF. The CDR3 nucleotides read TGTGCCAGCAGCCAGGATGCGGGGGTCCAGTACTTC.

A note on this clone: A read error may account for a junction end that differs from germline. The rearrangement joins TRBV20-1 to TRBJ1-2; D is ambiguous. This CDR3 has 11 amino acids. Germline V lookup: CDR1 DFQATT, CDR2 SNEGSKA (reference sequence). The CDR3 DNA follows: TGCAGTGCTAGAGATAACAATGGCTACACCTTC. As protein: CSARDNNGYTF.

The chain has TRBV6-4 and TRBJ2-1; 11 bases line up with TRBD1. Unmatched junction bases numbered 5, after V lost 6 bases and J lost 4 bases. The CDR3 is 15 amino acids. From germline, CDR1 is MRHNA and CDR2 SNTAGT. In nucleotides, the CDR3 is TGTGCCAGCAGCCCGGGACAGGGGGTTTACAATGAGCAGTTCTTC. It codes for CASSPGQGVYNEQFF.

This clone was counted a few times. This rearrangement joins TRBV9 to TRBJ2-5, with D possibly being TRBD2 (5 bases). Between the trimmed V and J ends, which lost 0 bases and 5 bases, there was a span of 14 bases. The germline gives CDR1 SGDLS, CDR2 YYNGEE. The length of the CDR3 is 15 residues. Written as DNA, the CDR3 is TGTGCCAGCAGCGTAGCTAGCCAGGCCATTGAGACCCAGTACTTC. Translating gives CASSVASQAIETQYF.

This chain links TRBV19 with TRBJ2-2, with D maybe TRBD2 (5 bases). V was pared by 7 bases and J by 5 bases, with 14 bases between. CDR3 length equals 14 residues. Germline V gene sequence: CDR1 LNHDA, CDR2 SQIVND (reference sequence). The chain's CDR3 is CASKRARETGELFF. The CDR3 nucleotides read TGTGCCAGTAAGAGGGCCAGAGAGACCGGGGAGCTGTTTTTT.

DNA for the CDR3: TGTGCCAGCAGTGAATCTCGGAACACTGAAGCTTTCTTT. Its protein product is CASSESRNTEAFF. V is TRBV6-1 and J is TRBJ1-1; D unresolved. The CDR3 consists of 13 residues. CDR1 and CDR2 (germline): MNHNS, SASEGT. V shed 2 bases and J shed 1 base, with 5 bases lying between them.

J is TRBJ1-2 and V is TRBV19; no definite D call. CDR1 and CDR2 (germline): LNHDA, SQIVND (reference sequence). Trimming removed 10 bases at V and 4 bases at J, with 19 bases between. The CDR3 consists of 14 residues. CDR3 in DNA: TGTGCCACCCAGGTGGAGGGTCGTCGCTATGGCTACACCTTC. This codes for CATQVEGRRYGYTF.

In its sample, this clone was seen once. The V gene is TRBV15, the J gene TRBJ2-5, with a tentative D call TRBD1 (6 bases). V was shortened by 2 bases and J by 4 bases, with 23 bases between the two germline ends. The V gene's germline CDR1 is LNHNV and CDR2 YYDKDF (reference sequence). CDR3 length: 18 residues. CDR3 sequence: CATSRSGQSLGEVETQYF. For the CDR3, the DNA is TGTGCCACCAGCAGATCCGGACAGTCGCTGGGTGAAGTAGAGACCCAGTACTTC.

This chain uses TRBV21-1 with TRBJ2-4; the DNA was not compared with TRBD1, the D call given in the table. TRBV21-1 has pseudogene status. This CDR3 contains 22 residues. As DNA, the CDR3 is TGTGCCAGCAGCAAAGCGCTTGACAGGGGCGCCCAGGGATCTCTAGCCAAAAACATTCAGTACTTC. As protein: CASSKALDRGAQGSLAKNIQYF.

The CDR3 coding sequence is TGTGCCAGCAGTGAGGCGGGGGGGGCGGAAAATGAGCAGTTCTTC. The encoded protein is CASSEAGGAENEQFF. The V gene is TRBV25-1, the J gene TRBJ2-1; 9 bases fit TRBD2. Looked up from germline, CDR1 is MGHDK and CDR2 is SYGVNS. The trim removed 3 bases at V and 7 bases at J, leaving 7 bases unmatched. The CDR3 is 15 residues long.

This clone has more than one count but fewer than ten. The genes are TRBV7-9 and TRBJ1-5; 10 bases are shared with TRBD1. Germline CDR1 and CDR2: SEHNR and FQNEAQ (reference sequence). With 8 bases clipped from V and 2 bases from J, the junction kept 6 bases outside the gene matches. This CDR3 is 15 amino acids long. Written as DNA, the CDR3 is TGTGCCAGCGGGACAGGGGTCGGTGGCAATCAGCCCCAGCATTTT. Amino acids: CASGTGVGGNQPQHF.

This clone was counted a few times. V gene TRBV29-1 combines with J gene TRBJ1-2; TRBD1 agrees at 8 bases. Germline CDR1 and CDR2: SQVTM and ANQGSEA. Germline trimming cut 5 bases from V and 8 bases from J; bases unmatched to any gene: 4. This CDR3 has 11 residues. DNA of the CDR3: TGCAGCGTTACCAGGGGGCAAGGCTACACCTTC. Its protein product is CSVTRGQGYTF.

The V and J genes are TRBV19 and TRBJ1-2; 8 nucleotides align to TRBD1. The CDR3 has 17 residues. With V trimmed by 6 bases and J by 4 bases, 16 bases remained unmatched. Germline V CDR1 and CDR2: LNHDA, SQIVND (reference sequence). The CDR3 sequence: CASSAQRTGNVGYGYTF. DNA of the CDR3: TGTGCCAGTAGCGCGCAACGGACAGGGAATGTAGGCTATGGCTACACCTTC.